These 30 T cell receptor beta chains were sequenced from one sample in a study of cytomegalovirus exposure and HLA in healthy donors (dated by TCRdb to the late 2010s). The method was the immunoSEQ multiplex PCR assay. The multiplex PCR relied on a mix of 60 forward primers for TCR Vbeta segments and 13 reverse primers for TCR Jbeta segments. In its TCRdb copy, this immuneACCESS table keeps in-frame sequences only and misses some clones. Where compared with another copy, unresolved V genes explain less than half of these, and the others have no known cause. The sample table holds roughly 100,000 clones, of which approximately 60% were seen once. 5.5% to 6% of the sample is held by the ten biggest clonotypes. Source material: PBMCs. The receptor set was obtained from a boy under 18 in good health and CMV-seropositive.

The chain carries TRBV2 and TRBJ1-5; no definite D call. Germline V gives CDR1 SNHLY, CDR2 FYNNEI. Trimming took off 6 bases at V and 0 bases at J, with 18 bases between the two ends. The CDR3 is made up of 17 amino acids. The CDR3 DNA is TGTGCCAGCAGCCCCAATTTTGGCGGATATAGCAATCAGCCCCAGCATTTT. Translating gives CASSPNFGGYSNQPQHF. The whole variable domain, filled in from reference TRBV2 and TRBJ1-5, reads EPEVTQTPSHQVTQMGQEVILRCVPISNHLYFYWYRQILGQKVEFLVSFYNNEISEKSEIFDDQFSVERPDGSNFTLKIRSTKLEDSAMYFCASSPNFGGYSNQPQHFGDGTRLSIL.

The chain is built from TRBV7-3 and TRBJ2-5; no clear D. The CDR3 length is 13 residues. In germline, CDR1 is SGHTA, CDR2 FQGTGA. Trimming left V 5 bases short and J 8 bases short, with 15 bases between. CDR3 protein: CASSAPGSATQYF. Here the CDR3 DNA reads TGTGCCAGCAGCGCACCCGGGTCCGCCACCCAGTACTTC. The variable domain in full, completed from reference TRBV7-3 and TRBJ2-5, reads GAGVSQTPSNKVTEKGKYVELRCDPISGHTALYWYRQSLGQGPEFLIYFQGTGAADDSGLPNDRFFAVRPEGSVSTLKIQRTERGDSAVYLCASSAPGSATQYFGPGTRLLVL.

The V gene is TRBV5-8, the J gene TRBJ1-1; weak D call: TRBD1 (5 bases). With 5 bases removed from V and 4 bases from J, the gap between germline ends came to 12 bases. The CDR3 is 13 amino acids. CDR1 is SGHTS, CDR2 YDEGEE, per germline. Written as DNA, the CDR3 is TGTGCCAGCAGGGGGGGGTTCGGCACTGAAGCTTTCTTT. Translation: CASRGGFGTEAFF. Full variable domain (rest looked up from reference TRBV5-8 and TRBJ1-1): EAGVTQSPTHLIKTRGQQATLRCSPISGHTSVYWYQQALGLGLQFLLWYDEGEERNRGNFPPRFSGRQFPNYSSELNVNALELEDSALYLCASRGGFGTEAFFGQGTRLTVV.

The V call is TRBV7-2, the J call TRBJ2-1; weak D call: TRBD1 (5 bases). The V and J ends lost 2 bases and 6 bases respectively, with 5 bases between them. The germline V gene encodes CDR1 SGHTA and CDR2 FQGNSA. The CDR3 is made up of 12 amino acids. DNA of the CDR3: TGTGCCAGCAGCTTACAGGGCAATGAGCAGTTCTTC. It yields the protein CASSLQGNEQFF.

The V gene is TRBV5-1, the J gene TRBJ2-7; 7 bases map to TRBD1. CDR3 length: 15 residues. CDR1 and CDR2 (germline): SGHRS, YFSETQ. The J segment lost 4 bases and the V segment lost 4 bases, leaving 11 bases of the junction unmatched. The CDR3 nucleotides read TGCGCCAGCAGCCGTAACAGGGGACCCCTTTACGAGCAGTACTTC. This gives the protein CASSRNRGPLYEQYF.

The chain recombines TRBV5-1 with TRBJ2-5; TRBD1 matches 10 bases. CDR3 length equals 14 residues. J was trimmed by 2 bases and V by 5 bases; bases with no gene match: 3. The germline CDR1 and CDR2 sequences are SGHRS and YFSETQ. The CDR3 is CASSRTGGQETQYF. The CDR3 nucleotides are TGCGCCAGCAGTAGGACAGGGGGTCAAGAGACCCAGTACTTC.

This clone has a handful of counts. This chain connects TRBV6-5 to TRBJ1-1, with D possibly being TRBD1 (5 bases). V was clipped by 4 bases and J by 3 bases, with 12 bases between them. Germline V CDR1 and CDR2: MNHEY, SVGAGI. CDR3 length: 14 amino acids. CDR3 amino acids: CASSLGLMDTEAFF. The CDR3 DNA follows: TGTGCCAGCAGTTTGGGACTTATGGACACTGAAGCTTTCTTT.

The table lists this clone with a count of one. The genes are TRBV5-1 and TRBJ1-1; D is undetermined. Trimming took 5 bases from V and 1 from J, leaving 12 bases between them. The V gene's germline CDR1 is SGHRS and CDR2 YFSETQ. This CDR3 has 14 amino acids. CDR3 in DNA: TGCGCCAGCAGGCAAGGATCAGGGAACACTGAAGCTTTCTTT. Translation: CASRQGSGNTEAFF.

This clone was picked up one time. The V and J genes are TRBV19 and TRBJ2-7; D is perhaps TRBD1 (5 bases). This CDR3 spans 14 amino acids. Germline V gene sequence: CDR1 LNHDA, CDR2 SQIVND (reference sequence). The ends were cut back, 6 bases at V and 2 bases at J, with 14 bases in the middle. The CDR3 DNA reads as TGTGCCAGTAGGATACAGGTGGGGCCCTACGAGCAGTACTTC. Residues: CASRIQVGPYEQYF. The variable domain in full, with the rest retrieved from reference TRBV19 and TRBJ2-7, is DGGITQSPKYLFRKEGQNVTLSCEQNLNHDAMYWYRQDPGQGLRLIYYSQIVNDFQKGDIAEGYSVSREKKESFPLTVTSAQKNPTAFYLCASRIQVGPYEQYFGPGTRLTVT.

This chain links TRBV9 with TRBJ1-6, with a possible D match to TRBD1 (6 bases). Per germline, CDR1 SGDLS and CDR2 YYNGEE. V was clipped by 4 bases and J by 7 bases, with 15 bases between them. There are 15 residues in the CDR3. CDR3 protein: CASSSRQVGNSPLHF. Here the CDR3 DNA reads TGTGCCAGCAGCTCCCGACAGGTGGGGAATTCACCCCTCCACTTT.

The chain employs TRBV6-1 and TRBJ1-4; no reliable D call. The CDR3 loop spans 13 amino acids. Trimming took 8 bases from V and 5 from J, leaving 12 bases between them. Per germline, CDR1 MNHNS and CDR2 SASEGT. CDR3 in amino acids: CASRPGGNEKLFF. CDR3 sequence (DNA): TGTGCCAGCCGTCCTGGAGGGAATGAAAAACTGTTTTTT.

The chain employs TRBV5-1 and TRBJ1-3; possibly TRBD1 for D (6 bases). The V gene's germline CDR1 is SGHRS and CDR2 YFSETQ. V gave up 3 bases and J gave up 0 bases, with 13 bases separating them. This CDR3 has 16 amino acids. The DNA of the CDR3 is TGCGCCAGCAGCTCTGGACAGATGAGCTCTGGAAACACCATATATTTT. As protein: CASSSGQMSSGNTIYF.

DNA for the CDR3: TGTGCCAGCTCACCACGGGCACCAGATTCGCTCGGAAACACCATATATTTT. Amino acid sequence: CASSPRAPDSLGNTIYF. The chain is built from TRBV18 and TRBJ1-3; D gene ambiguous. Trimming removed 1 base at V and 4 bases at J, with 17 bases between. There are 17 residues in the CDR3. Germline CDR1 and CDR2: KGHSH and LQKENI.

The chain combines TRBV27 with TRBJ2-7; possibly TRBD1 for D (7 bases). V was shortened by 2 bases and J by 2 bases, with 13 bases between the two germline ends. The CDR3 spans 15 residues. Germline V gives CDR1 MNHEY, CDR2 SMNVEV (reference sequence). The CDR3 nucleotides read TGTGCCAGCAGTTTAAGCCAGGGGGGCCCCTACGAGCAGTACTTC. Residues: CASSLSQGGPYEQYF.

This clone was picked up a small number of times. CDR3 in DNA: TGTGCCAGCAGTGATACCCGGACAGGGGAAAACATTCAGTACTTC. It is translated as CASSDTRTGENIQYF. The chain links TRBV2 to TRBJ2-4; 9 bases are a match to TRBD1. The CDR3 has 15 residues. Unmatched junction bases numbered 5, after V lost 3 bases and J lost 5 bases. The germline CDR1 and CDR2 sequences are SNHLY and FYNNEI.

The V gene is TRBV27, the J gene TRBJ2-7; 10 bases are a match to TRBD1. The CDR3 contains 16 residues. Germline-derived CDR1 and CDR2 are MNHEY and SMNVEV (reference sequence). V lost 6 bases to trimming and J lost 5 bases; unmatched junction nucleotides: 13. The CDR3 nucleotides are TGTGCCAGCAGGCCATTTCCCGGGACAGGGGAGGACGAGCAGTACTTC. Its protein is CASRPFPGTGEDEQYF.

The chain carries TRBV6-5 and TRBJ1-1, with D unclear. The CDR3 covers 15 residues. Germline lookup yields CDR1 MNHEY and CDR2 SVGAGI. V was pared by 4 bases and J by 1 base, with 13 bases between. The CDR3 region has the DNA TGTGCCAGCAGTTCTCCGGGTCTTCCGAACACTGAAGCTTTCTTT. The encoded protein is CASSSPGLPNTEAFF.

CDR3 in amino acids: CSVMTHSNQPQHF. The DNA of the CDR3 is TGCAGCGTGATGACACATAGCAATCAGCCCCAGCATTTT. The V and J genes are TRBV29-1 and TRBJ1-5; no clear D. The CDR3 covers 13 residues. V was pared by 6 bases and J by 0 bases, with 9 bases between. Germline lookup yields CDR1 SQVTM and CDR2 ANQGSEA. Full variable domain (outside the CDR3, taken from reference TRBV29-1 and TRBJ1-5): SAVISQKPSRDICQRGTSLTIQCQVDSQVTMMFWYRQQPGQSLTLIATANQGSEATYESGFVIDKFPISRPNLTFSTLTVSNMSPEDSSIYLCSVMTHSNQPQHFGDGTRLSIL.

The chain is built from TRBV7-8 and TRBJ1-1; 7 bases line up with TRBD1. V was clipped by 2 bases and J by 0 bases; unmatched bases: 3. Per germline, CDR1 SGHVS and CDR2 FQNEAQ. This CDR3 has 15 residues. CDR3 sequence reads: CASSLPGQLNTEAFF. CDR3 in DNA: TGTGCCAGCAGCTTACCGGGACAGTTGAACACTGAAGCTTTCTTT.

The chain recombines TRBV29-1 with TRBJ2-3, with D possibly being TRBD1 (5 bases). CDR3 length: 12 residues. Germline CDR1 reads SQVTM; CDR2 reads ANQGSEA. The V end lost 5 bases, the J end lost 1 base, and 7 bases lay between the germline ends. CDR3 DNA sequence: TGCAGCGTTTTGACAGGCACAGATACGCAGTATTTT. This sequence encodes CSVLTGTDTQYF.

As concerns this clone: Other DNA sequences in this specimen translate into the identical CDR3. This chain connects TRBV27 to TRBJ2-7; TRBD2 matches at 7 bases. This CDR3 has 13 residues. J gave up 5 bases and V 6 bases, and 7 bases lay outside the gene matches. Germline-derived CDR1 and CDR2 are MNHEY and SMNVEV (reference sequence). This CDR3 is CASSPTSEDEQYF. For the CDR3, the DNA is TGTGCCAGCAGCCCAACTAGCGAGGACGAGCAGTACTTC.

The chain has TRBV7-9 and TRBJ2-1; tentatively, D is TRBD1 (5 bases). Per the germline V gene, CDR1 is SEHNR and CDR2 is FQNEAQ (reference sequence). The germline V and J ends were trimmed by 5 bases and 10 bases, with 12 bases remaining between them. The CDR3 contains 12 residues. The CDR3 region has the DNA TGTGCCAGCAGCCCAGGGTTTCGGGAGCAGTTCTTC. This codes for CASSPGFREQFF.

The V and J genes are TRBV28 and TRBJ1-4; D may be TRBD1 (6 bases). Per the germline V gene, CDR1 is MDHEN and CDR2 is SYDVKM. This CDR3 has 16 amino acids. V was cut by 6 bases and J by 4 bases, with 18 bases left in between. Written as DNA, the CDR3 is TGTGCCAGCAGCCCCGGGGCAGGGGCGGGTAATGAAAAACTGTTTTTT. Its protein is CASSPGAGAGNEKLFF.

The gene calls are TRBV5-1 and TRBJ2-2, with 7 bases identical to TRBD1. Germline trimming cut 0 bases from V and 4 bases from J; bases unmatched to any gene: 3. Germline V gives CDR1 SGHRS, CDR2 YFSETQ. The CDR3 has 15 amino acids. CDR3 sequence reads: CASSLDRGGTGELFF. CDR3 in DNA: TGCGCCAGCAGCTTGGACAGGGGTGGCACCGGGGAGCTGTTTTTT.

This chain uses TRBV11-3 with TRBJ2-3; tentative D call: TRBD2 (5 bases). Trimming removed 2 bases from V and 1 base from J, with 7 bases in between. The CDR3 consists of 14 residues. CDR1 is SGHNT, CDR2 YENEEA, per germline. CDR3 DNA: TGTGCCAGCAGCTTAAACGGGGGCACAGATACGCAGTATTTT. Encoded protein: CASSLNGGTDTQYF.

This clone was counted only a few times. The rearrangement links TRBV5-4 to TRBJ1-4, with D maybe TRBD1 (5 bases). The CDR3 contains 14 residues. Per germline, CDR1 SGHNT and CDR2 YYREEE (reference sequence). The V gene lost 4 bases and the J gene lost 5 bases, with 12 bases spanning the gap. DNA of the CDR3: TGTGCCAGCAGCCTCGCGGGACGGAATGAAAAACTGTTTTTT. Translated, it gives CASSLAGRNEKLFF.

The gene calls are TRBV30 and TRBJ1-1; D remains unclear. The length of the CDR3 is 15 residues. Trimming left V 0 bases short and J 0 bases short, with 11 bases between. Per the germline V gene, CDR1 is GTSNPN and CDR2 is SVGIG (reference sequence). The CDR3 region is CAWSVLPGLNTEAFF. CDR3 DNA sequence: TGTGCCTGGAGTGTACTGCCAGGTCTGAACACTGAAGCTTTCTTT.

The V gene is TRBV5-1, the J gene TRBJ2-7; 7 positions match TRBD1. After removal of 4 bases from V and 6 bases from J, the junction contained 13 bases not matched to a gene. Per the germline V gene, CDR1 is SGHRS and CDR2 is YFSETQ. The CDR3 consists of 15 residues. The CDR3, as DNA: TGCGCCAGCAGCCTTGCCACCCGACAGGGTACCGAGCAGTACTTC. Translated: CASSLATRQGTEQYF.

The chain carries TRBV19 and TRBJ2-2, with D uncertain. Per germline, CDR1 LNHDA and CDR2 SQIVND (reference sequence). CDR3 length equals 13 residues. V lost 10 bases and J lost 5, with 14 bases in between. CDR3 residues: CATILEETGELFF. CDR3 bases: TGTGCCACCATCCTTGAGGAAACCGGGGAGCTGTTTTTT.

This clone occurred a few times. The CDR3 region is CASSWVTGTNEKLFF. In nucleotides, the CDR3 is TGCGCCAGCAGCTGGGTGACAGGGACTAATGAAAAACTGTTTTTT. The rearrangement uses TRBV5-1 and TRBJ1-4, with TRBD1 matching over 7 bases. The CDR3 sequence is 15 residues long. Germline V lookup: CDR1 SGHRS, CDR2 YFSETQ. V was clipped by 3 bases and J by 2 bases; unmatched bases: 4.